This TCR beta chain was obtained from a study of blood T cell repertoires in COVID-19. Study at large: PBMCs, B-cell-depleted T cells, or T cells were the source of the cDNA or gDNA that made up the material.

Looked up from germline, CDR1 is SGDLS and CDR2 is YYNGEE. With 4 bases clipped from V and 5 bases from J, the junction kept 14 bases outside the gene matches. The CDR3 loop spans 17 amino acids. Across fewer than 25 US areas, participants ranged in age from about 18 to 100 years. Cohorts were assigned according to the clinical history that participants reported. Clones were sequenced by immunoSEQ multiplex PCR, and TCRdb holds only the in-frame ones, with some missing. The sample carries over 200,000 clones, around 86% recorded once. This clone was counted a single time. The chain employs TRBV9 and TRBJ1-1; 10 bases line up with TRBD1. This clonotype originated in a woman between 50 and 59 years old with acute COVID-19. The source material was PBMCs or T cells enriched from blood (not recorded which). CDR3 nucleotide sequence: TGTGCCAGCAGCAATCGACAGGGGGCGACTTTAGGAACTGAAGCTTTCTTT. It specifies CASSNRQGATLGTEAFF.